This TCR beta chain stems from a study of response to subunit inactivated influenza vaccine. Study findings and constraints: Each seasonal influenza vaccination recruits few new T cells, the authors suggested.

The table lists this clonotype with a few counts. Its antigen is still unknown. Per the germline V gene, CDR1 is SGHRS and CDR2 is YFSETQ. V was pared by 4 bases and J by 5 bases, with 7 bases of the junction left unmatched. This CDR3 region has 15 residues. Via MiXCR, TCRdb re-called the RT-PCR reads, giving one row per CDR3 protein. The sample lists around 470,000 distinct CDR3 sequences; approximately 7.2% were seen once. The source of this sequence is a man between 50 and 70 years old who received an inactivated influenza vaccine. V is TRBV5-1 and J is TRBJ2-7; TRBD2 matches at 12 bases. The sample was PBMCs from blood, taken around 25 months after vaccination. Written as DNA, the CDR3 is TGCGCCAGCAGCCTGACTAGCGGGAGAAATAACGAGCAGTACTTC. It translates to CASSLTSGRNNEQYF.